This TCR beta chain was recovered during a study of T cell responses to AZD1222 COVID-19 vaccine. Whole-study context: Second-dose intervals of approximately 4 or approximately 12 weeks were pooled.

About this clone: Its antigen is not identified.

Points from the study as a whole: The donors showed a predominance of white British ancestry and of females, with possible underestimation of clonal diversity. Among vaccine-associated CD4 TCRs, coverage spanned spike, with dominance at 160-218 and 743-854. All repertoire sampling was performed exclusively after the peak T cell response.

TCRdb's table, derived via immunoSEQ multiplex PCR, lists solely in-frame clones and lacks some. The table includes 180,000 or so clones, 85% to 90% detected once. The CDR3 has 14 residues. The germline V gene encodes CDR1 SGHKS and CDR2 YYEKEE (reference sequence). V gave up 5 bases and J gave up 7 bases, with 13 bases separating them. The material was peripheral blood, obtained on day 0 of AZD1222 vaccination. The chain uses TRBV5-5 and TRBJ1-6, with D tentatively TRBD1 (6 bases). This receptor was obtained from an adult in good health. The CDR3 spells CASSFGQQNSPLHF. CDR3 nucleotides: TGTGCCAGCAGTTTTGGACAGCAAAATTCACCCCTCCACTTT.